This TCR beta chain was profiled in a study of shared clonotypes between healthy human individuals. The V and J ends lost 0 bases and 1 base respectively, with 9 bases between them. Germline CDR1 is LGHNA and CDR2 is YSLEER. This CDR3 contains 15 residues. Regarding this clone: Its cognate antigen is unknown.

CD45RO-negative CD8 cells positively selected for CCR7 made up the naive population, which excluded terminally differentiated effector memory CD45RA+ cells. HIV-negative, healthy adults without recent acute infections or vaccinations were the donors. Notes on the study in general: An effect of sequencing depth on clonotype sharing among donors was expected. Relative to clonotypes present in all four donors, those not shared had lower generation probabilities. Sampling included only blood; tissue repertoires likely differ.

The method was immunoSEQ multiplex PCR; TCRdb's version includes in-frame clones alone and lacks a portion of them. The data contain 650,000 to 800,000 clones, about 91% of them singletons. The TCR comes from a man younger than 45 in good health. The chain links TRBV4-3 to TRBJ1-1, with D unclear. Sequenced sample: naive CD8+ T cells sorted from blood. The CDR3 loop reads CASSQDGVGNTEAFF. As DNA, the CDR3 is TGCGCCAGCAGCCAAGACGGGGTTGGGAACACTGAAGCTTTCTTT.